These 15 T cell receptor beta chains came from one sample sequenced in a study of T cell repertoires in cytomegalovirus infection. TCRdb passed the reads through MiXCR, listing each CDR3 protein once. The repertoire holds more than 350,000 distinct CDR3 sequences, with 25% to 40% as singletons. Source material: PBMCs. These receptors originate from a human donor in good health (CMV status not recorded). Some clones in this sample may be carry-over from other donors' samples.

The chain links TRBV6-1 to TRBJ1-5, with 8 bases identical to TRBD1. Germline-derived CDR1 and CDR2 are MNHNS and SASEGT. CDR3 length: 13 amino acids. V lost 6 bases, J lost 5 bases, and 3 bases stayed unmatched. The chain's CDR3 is CASSGQGYQPQHF. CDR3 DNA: TGTGCCAGCAGCGGACAGGGTTATCAGCCCCAGCATTTT.

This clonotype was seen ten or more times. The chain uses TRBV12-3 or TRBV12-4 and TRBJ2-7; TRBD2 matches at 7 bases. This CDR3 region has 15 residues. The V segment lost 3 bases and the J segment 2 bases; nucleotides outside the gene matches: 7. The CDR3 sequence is CASSFFWGGTYEQYF. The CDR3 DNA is TGTGCCAGCAGTTTCTTCTGGGGAGGGACCTACGAGCAGTACTTC.

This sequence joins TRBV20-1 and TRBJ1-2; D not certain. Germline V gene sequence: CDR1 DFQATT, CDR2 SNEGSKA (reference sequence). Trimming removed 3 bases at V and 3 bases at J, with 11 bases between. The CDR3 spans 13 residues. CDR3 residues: CSARGREDYGYTF. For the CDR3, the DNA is TGCAGTGCTAGGGGAAGGGAGGACTATGGCTACACCTTC.

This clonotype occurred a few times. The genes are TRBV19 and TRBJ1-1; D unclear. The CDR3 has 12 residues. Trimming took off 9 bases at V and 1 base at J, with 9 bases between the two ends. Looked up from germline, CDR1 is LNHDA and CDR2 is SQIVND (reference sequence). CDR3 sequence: CASFTENTEAFF. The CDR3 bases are TGTGCCAGCTTCACTGAGAACACTGAAGCTTTCTTT.

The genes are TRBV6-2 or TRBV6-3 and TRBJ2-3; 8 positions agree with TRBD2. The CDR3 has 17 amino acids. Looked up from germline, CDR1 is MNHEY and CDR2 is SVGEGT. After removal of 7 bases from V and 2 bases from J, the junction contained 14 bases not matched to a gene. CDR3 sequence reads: CASTVAGIASNTDTQYF. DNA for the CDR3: TGTGCCAGCACCGTAGCGGGGATCGCGTCTAACACAGATACGCAGTATTTT.

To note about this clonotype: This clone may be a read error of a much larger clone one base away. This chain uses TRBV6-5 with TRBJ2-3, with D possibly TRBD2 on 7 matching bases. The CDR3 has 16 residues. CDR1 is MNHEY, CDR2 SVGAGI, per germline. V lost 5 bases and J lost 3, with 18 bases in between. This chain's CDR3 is CASSEDEGGETDTQYF. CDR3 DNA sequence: TGTGCCAGCAGTGAAGACGAGGGGGGGGAAACAGATACGCAGTATTTT.

CDR3 in DNA: TGTGCCAGCAGCTTGGGCCTGGAGGGGCCTAACTATGGCTACACCTTC. Encoded protein: CASSLGLEGPNYGYTF. The chain combines TRBV5-4 with TRBJ1-2, with a tentative D call TRBD1 (5 bases). Germline-derived CDR1 and CDR2 are SGHNT and YYREEE (reference sequence). This CDR3 has 16 amino acids. V shed 0 bases and J shed 0 bases, with 12 bases lying between them.

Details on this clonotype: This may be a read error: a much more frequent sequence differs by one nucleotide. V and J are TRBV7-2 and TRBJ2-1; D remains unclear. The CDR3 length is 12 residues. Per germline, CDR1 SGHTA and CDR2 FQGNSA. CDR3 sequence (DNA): TGTGCCAGCAGCCGGAGTATTAATGAGCAGTGCTTC. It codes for CASSRSINEQCF.

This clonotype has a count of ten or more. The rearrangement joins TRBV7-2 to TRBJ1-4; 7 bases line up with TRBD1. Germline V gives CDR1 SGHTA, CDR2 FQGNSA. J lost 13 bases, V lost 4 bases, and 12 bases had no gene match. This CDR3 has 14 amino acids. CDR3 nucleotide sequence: TGTGCCAGCAGCTCACCCGCGCCAGGACAGGCACTGTTTTTT. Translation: CASSSPAPGQALFF.

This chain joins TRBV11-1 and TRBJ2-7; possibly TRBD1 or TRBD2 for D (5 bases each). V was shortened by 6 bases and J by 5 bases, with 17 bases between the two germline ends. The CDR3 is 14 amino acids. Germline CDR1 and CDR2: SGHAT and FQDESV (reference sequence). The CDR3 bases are TGTGCCAGCAGGGGGGAAAGCAGAAGGGACGAGCAGTACTTC. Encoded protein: CASRGESRRDEQYF.

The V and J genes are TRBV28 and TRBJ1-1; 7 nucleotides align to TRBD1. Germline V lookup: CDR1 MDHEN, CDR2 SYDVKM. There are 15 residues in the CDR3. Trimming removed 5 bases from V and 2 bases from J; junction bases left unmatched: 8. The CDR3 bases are TGTGCCAGCAGTCAAATACAGGGGACCAACACTGAAGCTTTCTTT. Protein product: CASSQIQGTNTEAFF.

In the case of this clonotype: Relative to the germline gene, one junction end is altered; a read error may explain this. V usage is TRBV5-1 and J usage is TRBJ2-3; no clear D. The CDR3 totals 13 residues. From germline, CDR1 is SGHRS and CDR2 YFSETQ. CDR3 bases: TGCACCAGCAGCTTGCCCAGCACAGATACGCAGTATTTT. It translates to CTSSLPSTDTQYF. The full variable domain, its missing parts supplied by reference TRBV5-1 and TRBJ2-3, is KAGVTQTPRYLIKTRGQQVTLSCSPISGHRSVSWYQQTPGQGLQFLFEYFSETQRNKGNFPGRFSGRQFSNSRSEMNVSTLELGDSALYLCTSSLPSTDTQYFGPGTRLTVL.

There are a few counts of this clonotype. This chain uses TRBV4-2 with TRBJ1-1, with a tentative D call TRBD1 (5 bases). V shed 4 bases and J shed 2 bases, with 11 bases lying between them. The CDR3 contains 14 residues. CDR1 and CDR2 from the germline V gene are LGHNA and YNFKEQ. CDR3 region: CASSRGLGNTEAFF. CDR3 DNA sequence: TGTGCCAGCAGCCGGGGGTTGGGCAACACTGAAGCTTTCTTT.

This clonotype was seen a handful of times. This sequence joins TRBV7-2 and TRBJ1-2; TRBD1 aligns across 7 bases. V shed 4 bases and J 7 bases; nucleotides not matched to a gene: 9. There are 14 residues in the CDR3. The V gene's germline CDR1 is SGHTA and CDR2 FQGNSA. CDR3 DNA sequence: TGTGCCAGCAGCTCAGGGGGGGTTTCTCGTGGCTACACCTTC. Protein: CASSSGGVSRGYTF. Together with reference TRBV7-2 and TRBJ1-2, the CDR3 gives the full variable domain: GAGVSQSPSNKVTEKGKDVELRCDPISGHTALYWYRQSLGQGLEFLIYFQGNSAPDKSGLPSDRFSAERTGGSVSTLTIQRTQQEDSAVYLCASSSGGVSRGYTFGSGTRLTVV.

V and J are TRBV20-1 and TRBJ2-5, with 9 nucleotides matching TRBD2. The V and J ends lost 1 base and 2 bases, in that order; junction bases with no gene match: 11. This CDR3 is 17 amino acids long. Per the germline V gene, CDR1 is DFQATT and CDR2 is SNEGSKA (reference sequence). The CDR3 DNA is TGCAGTGCTAGAGCCTTGCGGGGGGGAGAGTGGCAAGAGACCCAGTACTTC. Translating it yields CSARALRGGEWQETQYF.